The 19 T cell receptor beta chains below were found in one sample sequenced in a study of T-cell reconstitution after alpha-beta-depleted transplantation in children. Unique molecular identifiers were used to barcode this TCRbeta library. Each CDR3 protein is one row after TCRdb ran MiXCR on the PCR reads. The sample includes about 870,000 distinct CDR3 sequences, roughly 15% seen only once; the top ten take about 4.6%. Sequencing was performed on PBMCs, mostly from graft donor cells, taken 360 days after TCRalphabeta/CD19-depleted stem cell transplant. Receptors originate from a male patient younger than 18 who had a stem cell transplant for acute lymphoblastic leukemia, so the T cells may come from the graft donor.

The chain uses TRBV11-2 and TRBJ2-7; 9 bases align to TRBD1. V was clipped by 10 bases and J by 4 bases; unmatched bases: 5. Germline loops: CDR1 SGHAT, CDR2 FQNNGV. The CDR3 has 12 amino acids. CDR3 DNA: TGTGCCATAACAGGGGGCAGGTACGAGCAGTACTTC. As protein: CAITGGRYEQYF.

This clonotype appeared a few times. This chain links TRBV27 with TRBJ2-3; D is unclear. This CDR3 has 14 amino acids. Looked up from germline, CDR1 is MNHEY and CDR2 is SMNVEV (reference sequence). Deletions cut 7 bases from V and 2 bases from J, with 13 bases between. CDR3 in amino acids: CASKTQTPTDTQYF. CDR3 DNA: TGTGCCAGCAAGACTCAGACCCCCACAGATACGCAGTATTTT.

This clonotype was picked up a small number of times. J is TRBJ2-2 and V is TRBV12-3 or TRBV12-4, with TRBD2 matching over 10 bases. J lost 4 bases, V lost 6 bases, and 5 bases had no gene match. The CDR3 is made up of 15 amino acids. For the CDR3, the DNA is TGTGCCAGCAGCGGACTAGCGGAGTTCACCGGGGAGCTGTTTTTT. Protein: CASSGLAEFTGELFF.

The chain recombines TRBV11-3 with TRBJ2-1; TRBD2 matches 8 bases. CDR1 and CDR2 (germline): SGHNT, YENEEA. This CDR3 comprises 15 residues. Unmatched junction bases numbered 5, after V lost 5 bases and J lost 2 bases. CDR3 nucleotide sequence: TGTGCCAGCAGCCCAAAGACTAGCGCCTACAATGAGCAGTTCTTC. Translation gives CASSPKTSAYNEQFF.

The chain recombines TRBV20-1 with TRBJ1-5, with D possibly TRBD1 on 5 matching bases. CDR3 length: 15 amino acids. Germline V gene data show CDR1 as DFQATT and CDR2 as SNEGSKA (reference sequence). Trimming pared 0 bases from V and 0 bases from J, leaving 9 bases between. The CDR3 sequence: CSARDRTSSNQPQHF. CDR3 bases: TGCAGTGCTAGAGACCGGACAAGTAGCAATCAGCCCCAGCATTTT.

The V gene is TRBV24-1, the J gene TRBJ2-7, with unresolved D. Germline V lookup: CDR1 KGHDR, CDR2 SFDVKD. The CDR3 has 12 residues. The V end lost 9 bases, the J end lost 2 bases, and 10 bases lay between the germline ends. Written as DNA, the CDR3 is TGTGCCACCGCCAGGCGCGCCTACGAGCAGTACTTC. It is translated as CATARRAYEQYF.

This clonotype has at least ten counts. The CDR3 sequence is CASSPSGSGAKNIQYF. The DNA of the CDR3 is TGTGCCAGCAGCCCCTCGGGTTCGGGAGCCAAAAACATTCAGTACTTC. The rearrangement joins TRBV6-1 to TRBJ2-4; D is uncertain. The V and J ends lost 6 bases and 0 bases respectively, with 15 bases between them. The CDR3 is made up of 16 amino acids. CDR1 and CDR2 (germline): MNHNS, SASEGT.

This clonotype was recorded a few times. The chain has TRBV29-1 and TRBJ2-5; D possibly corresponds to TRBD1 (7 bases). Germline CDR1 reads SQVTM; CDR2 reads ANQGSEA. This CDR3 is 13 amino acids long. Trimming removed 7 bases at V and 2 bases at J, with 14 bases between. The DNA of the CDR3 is TGCAGCGGGGGGGACAGAATACAAGAGACCCAGTACTTC. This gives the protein CSGGDRIQETQYF.

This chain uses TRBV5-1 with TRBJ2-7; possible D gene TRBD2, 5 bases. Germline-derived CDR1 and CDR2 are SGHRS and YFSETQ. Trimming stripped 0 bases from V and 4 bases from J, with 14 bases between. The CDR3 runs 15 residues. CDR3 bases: TGCGCCAGCAGCTTGGATCCGGAGGAGAGGTACGAGCAGTACTTC. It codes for CASSLDPEERYEQYF.

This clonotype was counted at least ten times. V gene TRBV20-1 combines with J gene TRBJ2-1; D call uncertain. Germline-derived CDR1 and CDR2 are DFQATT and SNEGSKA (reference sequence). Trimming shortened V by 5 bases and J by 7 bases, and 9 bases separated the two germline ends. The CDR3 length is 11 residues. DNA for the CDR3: TGCAGTGCTCCCACCGTAAATGAGCAGTTCTTC. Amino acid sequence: CSAPTVNEQFF.

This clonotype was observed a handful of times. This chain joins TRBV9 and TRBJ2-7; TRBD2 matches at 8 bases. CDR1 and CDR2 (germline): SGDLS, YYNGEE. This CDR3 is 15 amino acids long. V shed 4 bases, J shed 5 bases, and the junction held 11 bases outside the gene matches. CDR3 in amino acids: CASSPREAGANEQYF. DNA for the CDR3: TGTGCCAGCAGCCCCCGGGAAGCGGGAGCGAACGAGCAGTACTTC.

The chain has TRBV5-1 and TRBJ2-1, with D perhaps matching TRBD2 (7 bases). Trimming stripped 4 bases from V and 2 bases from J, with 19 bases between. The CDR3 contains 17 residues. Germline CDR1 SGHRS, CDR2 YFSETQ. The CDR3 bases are TGCGCCAGCAGCCCCCTGGGGGGGCAGGGGACCTACAATGAGCAGTTCTTC. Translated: CASSPLGGQGTYNEQFF.

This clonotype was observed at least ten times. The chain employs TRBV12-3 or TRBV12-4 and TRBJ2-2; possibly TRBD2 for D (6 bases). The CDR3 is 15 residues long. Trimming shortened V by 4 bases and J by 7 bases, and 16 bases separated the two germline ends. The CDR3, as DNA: TGTGCCAGCAGTTACGGGAGAGGCGTGGGCGGGGAGCTGTTTTTT. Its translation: CASSYGRGVGGELFF.

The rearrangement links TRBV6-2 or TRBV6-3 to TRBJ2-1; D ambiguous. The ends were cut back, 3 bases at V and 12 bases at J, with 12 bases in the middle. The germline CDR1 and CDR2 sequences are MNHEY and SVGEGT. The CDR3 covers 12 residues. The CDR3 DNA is TGTGCCAGCAGTTATTGGTCCATGGGGCAGTTCTTC. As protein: CASSYWSMGQFF.

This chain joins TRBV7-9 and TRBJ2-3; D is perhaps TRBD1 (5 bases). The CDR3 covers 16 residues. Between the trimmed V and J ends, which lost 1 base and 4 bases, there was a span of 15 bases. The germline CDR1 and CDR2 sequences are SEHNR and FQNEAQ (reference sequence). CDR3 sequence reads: CASSLGTSRIPDTQYF. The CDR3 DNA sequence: TGTGCCAGCAGCTTAGGGACAAGTAGGATACCAGATACGCAGTATTTT.

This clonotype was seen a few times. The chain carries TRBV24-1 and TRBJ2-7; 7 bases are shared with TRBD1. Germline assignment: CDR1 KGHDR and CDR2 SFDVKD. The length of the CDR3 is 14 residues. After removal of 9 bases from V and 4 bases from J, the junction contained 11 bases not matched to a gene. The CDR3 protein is CATGQEDPPYEQYF. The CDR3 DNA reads TGTGCCACCGGACAGGAGGACCCCCCTTACGAGCAGTACTTC.

The CDR3 spells CASSLAPHRDNEQYF. As DNA, the CDR3 is TGCGCCAGCAGCTTGGCCCCGCATAGGGATAACGAGCAGTACTTC. The rearrangement uses TRBV5-1 and TRBJ2-7; no firm D call. Trimming removed 0 bases at V and 5 bases at J, with 15 bases between. In germline, CDR1 is SGHRS, CDR2 YFSETQ. This CDR3 has 15 amino acids.

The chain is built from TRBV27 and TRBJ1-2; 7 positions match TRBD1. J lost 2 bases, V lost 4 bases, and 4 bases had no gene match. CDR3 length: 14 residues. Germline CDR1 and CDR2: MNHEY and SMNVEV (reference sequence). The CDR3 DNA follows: TGTGCCAGCAGTTACAGGGGAGCAAACTATGGCTACACCTTC. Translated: CASSYRGANYGYTF.

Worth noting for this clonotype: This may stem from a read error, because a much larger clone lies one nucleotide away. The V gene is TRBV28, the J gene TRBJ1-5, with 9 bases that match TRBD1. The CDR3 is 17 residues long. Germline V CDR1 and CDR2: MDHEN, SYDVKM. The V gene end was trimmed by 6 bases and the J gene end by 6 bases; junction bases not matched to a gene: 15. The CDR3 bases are TGTGCCAGCAGCAGTACCGGGACAGGGTTTTATAGTCAGCCCCAGCATTTT. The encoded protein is CASSSTGTGFYSQPQHF.